This TCR beta chain was profiled in a study of T cell clonotyping in hematopoietic cell transplantation. Points from the study as a whole: Higher Inverse Simpson Index values in graft donor and pretransplant recipient predicted broader posttransplant TCR diversity. CD4 and CD8 repertoire contributions could not be separated without sorting. Few recipient clonotypes overlapped donors; over 95% were de novo at given depth. After transplant, recipient diversity fell while pathologically expanded clonotypes grew through day 180.

Assay: immunoSEQ multiplex PCR; the TCRdb copy retains only in-frame clones and omits some. The sample records about 13,000 clones, more than 80% being singletons. Of note for this clone: The antigen is undetermined.

V shed 0 bases and J shed 0 bases, with 12 bases lying between them. CDR1 is LGHNA, CDR2 YSLEER, per germline. This CDR3 is 16 amino acids long. This chain uses TRBV4-3 with TRBJ2-7, with unresolved D. This clonotype originated in a man younger than 40 in good health. Some clones in this sample may be carry-over from other donors' samples. Sequenced: peripheral blood mononuclear cells. The CDR3 DNA follows: TGCGCCAGCAGCCAAGATTGGGCCAGGAGCTCCTACGAGCAGTACTTC. It is translated as CASSQDWARSSYEQYF.